This TCR beta chain derives from a study of T cell repertoires in cytomegalovirus infection. Study summary: It was recently identified HLA-C-restricted and well-studied HLA-B-restricted CMV epitopes that the study used. The public TCR beta signatures pointed to both CMV infection and matching HLA type.

TCRdb ran MiXCR on the reads and lists one entry per CDR3 protein. The top ten clones hold around a sixth of a sample with about 700,000 distinct CDR3 sequences, roughly 33% of them seen once. The CDR3 loop spans 16 amino acids. The germline V and J ends were trimmed by 5 bases and 0 bases, with 16 bases remaining between them. Germline values: CDR1 MNHEY, CDR2 SVGAGI. Study-level points and caveats: Using cumulative public TCR beta family frequency, the authors identified those who carried CMV together with the relevant HLA. The ex vivo response was dominated by HLA-C-restricted CMV-specific TCR beta clonotypes.

Concerning this clonotype: Its antigen remains unknown.

The sample here was cultured PBMCs, taken from culture after CMV antigen stimulation. The chain recombines TRBV6-5 with TRBJ1-1; no firm D call. The receptor was isolated from a human donor in good health (CMV status not recorded). Some clones in this sample may be carry-over from other donors' samples. The DNA of the CDR3 is TGTGCCAGCAGTCCTGACATCTCTCTCATGAACACTGAAGCTTTCTTT. Its translation is CASSPDISLMNTEAFF.